The clone carrying this TCR beta chain came up a few times. The sample contains more than one DNA sequence encoding this CDR3. The source of the sample is a study of T cell changes during pregnancy in multiple sclerosis. TCRdb's table, derived via immunoSEQ multiplex PCR, lists solely in-frame clones and lacks some. The data hold about 59,000 clones, with about 92% observed a single time. This receptor was obtained from a female donor in good health, enrolled as a control in a pregnancy study. Material: peripheral blood, obtained in the third trimester of pregnancy.

In DNA, the CDR3 is TGTGCCAGCAGCTTAGTGGCAGGGAAGGTAGAGACCCAGTACTTC. It codes for CASSLVAGKVETQYF. The chain couples TRBV11-2 to TRBJ2-5, with D possibly matching TRBD1 (5 bases). The CDR3 totals 15 residues. V lost 1 base, J lost 4 bases, and 13 bases lay in between. Germline CDR1 SGHAT, CDR2 FQNNGV.